The following is a T cell receptor beta chain sequence with its context. These data come from a study of blood T cell repertoires in COVID-19. Across the whole study: Sites in the United States, Italy and Spain provided acute and convalescent COVID-19 samples. Sources were T cells, B-cell-depleted T cells, or PBMCs; the material itself was cDNA or gDNA.

Sequenced by immunoSEQ multiplex PCR; TCRdb stores in-frame clones only, minus some. Here the sample spans over 120,000 clones, 80% being singletons. V was shortened by 1 base and J by 0 bases, with 19 bases between the two germline ends. Per the germline V gene, CDR1 is SEHNR and CDR2 is FQNEAQ (reference sequence). The CDR3 is made up of 18 amino acids. This chain uses TRBV7-9 with TRBJ2-7; possible D gene TRBD2, 6 bases. This clonotype was obtained from an older man who had recovered from COVID-19. The sequenced sample was peripheral blood. The CDR3 loop reads CASSLGLAGTSSSYEQYF. DNA of the CDR3: TGTGCCAGCAGCTTAGGGTTAGCCGGGACTTCGAGCTCCTACGAGCAGTACTTC.